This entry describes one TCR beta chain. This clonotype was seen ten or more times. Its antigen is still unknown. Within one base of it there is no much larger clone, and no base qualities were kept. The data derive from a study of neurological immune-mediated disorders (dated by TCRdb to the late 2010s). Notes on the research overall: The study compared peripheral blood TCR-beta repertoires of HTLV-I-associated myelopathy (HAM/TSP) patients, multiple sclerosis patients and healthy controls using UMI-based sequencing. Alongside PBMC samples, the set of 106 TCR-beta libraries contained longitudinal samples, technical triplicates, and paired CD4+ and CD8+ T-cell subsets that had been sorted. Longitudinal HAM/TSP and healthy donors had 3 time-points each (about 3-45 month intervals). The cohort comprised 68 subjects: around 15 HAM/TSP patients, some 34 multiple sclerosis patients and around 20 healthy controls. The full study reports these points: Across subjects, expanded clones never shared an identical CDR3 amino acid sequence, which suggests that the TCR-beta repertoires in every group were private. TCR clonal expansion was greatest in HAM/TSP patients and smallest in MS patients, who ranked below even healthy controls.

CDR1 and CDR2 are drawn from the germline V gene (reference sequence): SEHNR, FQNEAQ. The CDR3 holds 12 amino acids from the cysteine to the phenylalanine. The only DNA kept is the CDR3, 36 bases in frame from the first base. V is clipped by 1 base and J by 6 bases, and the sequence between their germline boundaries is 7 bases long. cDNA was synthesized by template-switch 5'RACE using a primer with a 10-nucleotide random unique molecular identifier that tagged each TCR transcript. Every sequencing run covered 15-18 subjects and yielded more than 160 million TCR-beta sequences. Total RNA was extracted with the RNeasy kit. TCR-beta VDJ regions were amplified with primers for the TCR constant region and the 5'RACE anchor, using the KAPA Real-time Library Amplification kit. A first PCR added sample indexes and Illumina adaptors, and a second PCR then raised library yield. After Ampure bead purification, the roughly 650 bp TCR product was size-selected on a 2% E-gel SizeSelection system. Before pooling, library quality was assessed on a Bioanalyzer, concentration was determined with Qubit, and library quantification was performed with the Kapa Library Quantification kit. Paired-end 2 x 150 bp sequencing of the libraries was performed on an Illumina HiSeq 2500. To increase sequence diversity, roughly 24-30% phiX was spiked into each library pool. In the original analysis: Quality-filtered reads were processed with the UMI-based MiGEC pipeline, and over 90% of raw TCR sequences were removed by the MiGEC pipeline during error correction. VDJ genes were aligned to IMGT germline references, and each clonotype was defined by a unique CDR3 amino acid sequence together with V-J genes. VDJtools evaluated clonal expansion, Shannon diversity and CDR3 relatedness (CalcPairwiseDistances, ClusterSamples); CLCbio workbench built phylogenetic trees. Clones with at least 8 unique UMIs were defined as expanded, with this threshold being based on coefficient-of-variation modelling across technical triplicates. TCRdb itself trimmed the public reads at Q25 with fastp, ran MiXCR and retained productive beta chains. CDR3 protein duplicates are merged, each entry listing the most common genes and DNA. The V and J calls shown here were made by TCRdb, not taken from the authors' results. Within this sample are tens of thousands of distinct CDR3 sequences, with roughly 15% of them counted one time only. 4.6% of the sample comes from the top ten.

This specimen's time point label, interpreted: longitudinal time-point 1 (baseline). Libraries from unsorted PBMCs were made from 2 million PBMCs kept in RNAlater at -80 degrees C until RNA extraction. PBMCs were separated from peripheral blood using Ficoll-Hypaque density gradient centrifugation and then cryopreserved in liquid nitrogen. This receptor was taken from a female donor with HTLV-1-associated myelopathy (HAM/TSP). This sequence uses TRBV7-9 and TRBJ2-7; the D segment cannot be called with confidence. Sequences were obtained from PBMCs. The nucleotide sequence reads TGTGCCAGCAGCTTAGGATCCGTCGAGCAGTACTTC. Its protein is CASSLGSVEQYF.